The sample holds a few counts of the clone carrying this T cell receptor (beta chain). Germline V gene lookup returns CDR1 LNHDA and CDR2 SQIVND (reference sequence). The V end was cut by 8 bases, the J end by 0 bases, with 20 bases between. The CDR3 length is 18 residues. The sample is drawn from a study of T cell changes during pregnancy in multiple sclerosis. Clones were read by immunoSEQ multiplex PCR, and TCRdb kept only the in-frame ones, dropping some. The profile shows 60,000 to 75,000 clones, about 90% of them singletons. The sample here was peripheral blood, taken after pregnancy. J is TRBJ2-6 and V is TRBV19, with D possibly matching TRBD2 (7 bases). This TCR came from a female donor with multiple sclerosis, enrolled in a pregnancy study. This CDR3 is CASVGWGGASSGANVLTF. The CDR3 region has the DNA TGTGCCAGTGTAGGGTGGGGGGGCGCGAGCTCTGGGGCCAACGTCCTGACTTTC.